This record looks at one T cell receptor beta chain sequence and its context. The antigen is unknown. V was pared by 1 base and J by 6 bases, with 6 bases between. The CDR3 totals 13 residues. Germline loops: CDR1 SGHTA, CDR2 FQGTGA. The data originate from a study of cytomegalovirus exposure and HLA in healthy donors. General study points: An observed cluster of highly shared sequence variants was recorded as a likely sequencing artifact.

The PCR made use of 60 Vbeta and 13 Jbeta primers. Produced via immunoSEQ multiplex PCR; TCRdb's table is partial and in-frame only. Here the sample spans 150,000 or so clones, 65% to 80% being singletons. The receptor was isolated from a male donor in good health and CMV-seronegative. The source material was PBMCs. V gene TRBV7-3 combines with J gene TRBJ2-2, with D hard to call. CDR3 protein: CASSLNLAGELFF. CDR3 coding DNA: TGTGCCAGCAGCTTAAACCTAGCCGGGGAGCTGTTTTTT.